This entry lists 27 T cell receptor beta chains sequenced from one sample in a study of blood T cell repertoires in COVID-19. Sequencing was performed with immunoSEQ multiplex PCR; in TCRdb, only in-frame clones are kept and a portion is missing. The table shows fewer than 250,000 clones, with roughly 86% occurring only once. The specimen sequenced was peripheral blood. Every receptor here comes from a man aged 45-65 years with acute or convalescent COVID-19.

The V call is TRBV6-5, the J call TRBJ1-1; 12 positions match TRBD1. V gave up 4 bases and J gave up 8 bases; unmatched junction bases: 11. CDR1 is MNHEY and CDR2 is SVGAGI in the germline V gene. The CDR3 runs 16 residues. In DNA form, the CDR3 reads TGTGCCAGCAGTTCAACTCCCGGGACAGGGGGCCGAGAAGCTTTCTTT. Amino acid sequence: CASSSTPGTGGREAFF.

The chain couples TRBV10-3 to TRBJ2-7, with 10 bases matching TRBD1. Trimming removed 6 bases from V and 5 bases from J; junction bases left unmatched: 4. Germline V gene sequence: CDR1 ENHRY, CDR2 SYGVKD. This CDR3 spans 13 amino acids. This chain's CDR3 is CAISGTGDNEQYF. The CDR3, as DNA: TGTGCCATCAGCGGGACAGGGGACAACGAGCAGTACTTC.

The chain's CDR3 is CATWETGGIYRTDTQYF. The CDR3 DNA reads TGTGCCACCTGGGAGACAGGGGGCATTTATCGCACAGATACGCAGTATTTT. V gene TRBV28 combines with J gene TRBJ2-3; 10 bases are a match to TRBD1. CDR3 length equals 17 residues. V dropped 10 bases and J dropped 1; count of bases not matched to a gene: 14. Germline V gives CDR1 MDHEN, CDR2 SYDVKM. The complete variable domain, with remaining parts taken from reference TRBV28 and TRBJ2-3, reads DVKVTQSSRYLVKRTGEKVFLECVQDMDHENMFWYRQDPGLGLRLIYFSYDVKMKEKGDIPEGYSVSREKKERFSLILESASTNQTSMYLCATWETGGIYRTDTQYFGPGTRLTVL.

The V and J genes are TRBV5-1 and TRBJ2-2, with a possible D match to TRBD1 (6 bases). Trimming shortened V by 0 bases and J by 3 bases, and 6 bases separated the two germline ends. Germline lookup yields CDR1 SGHRS and CDR2 YFSETQ. The CDR3 loop spans 14 amino acids. The CDR3 nucleotides read TGCGCCAGCAGCTTGGACAGGGACACCGGGGAGCTGTTTTTT. Translation: CASSLDRDTGELFF.

This clone is a singleton in its sample. V is TRBV30 and J is TRBJ2-7, with D uncertain. Trimming stripped 0 bases from V and 1 base from J, with 7 bases between. CDR3 length: 13 amino acids. In germline, CDR1 is GTSNPN, CDR2 SVGIG (reference sequence). The CDR3 protein is CAWSVLQSYEQYF. The CDR3, as DNA: TGTGCCTGGAGTGTTTTACAGTCCTACGAGCAGTACTTC.

The gene calls are TRBV6-5 and TRBJ1-1; D uncertain. This CDR3 has 13 amino acids. V lost 6 bases, J lost 4 bases, and 12 bases lay in between. In germline, CDR1 is MNHEY, CDR2 SVGAGI. The CDR3 DNA reads TGTGCCAGCAGACCATCGCGGGGCACTGAAGCTTTCTTT. Translating it yields CASRPSRGTEAFF.

This clone showed up just once. This rearrangement joins TRBV10-2 to TRBJ1-5; D is perhaps TRBD1 (5 bases). The CDR3 has 15 amino acids. Trimming removed 2 bases at V and 6 bases at J, with 14 bases between. Germline CDR1 is WSHSY and CDR2 is SAAADI. The CDR3 reads CASSEQGFPVQPQHF. The DNA of the CDR3 is TGCGCCAGCAGTGAGCAGGGATTCCCGGTTCAGCCCCAGCATTTT.

The chain employs TRBV6-5 and TRBJ2-7; D may be TRBD1 (7 bases). Looked up from germline, CDR1 is MNHEY and CDR2 is SVGAGI. Trimming removed 6 bases from V and 3 bases from J, with 12 bases in between. This CDR3 has 13 residues. The chain's CDR3 is CASRAGGLYEQYF. CDR3 coding DNA: TGTGCCAGCAGGGCAGGGGGACTCTACGAGCAGTACTTC.

The CDR3 loop is CASSVRGTSGPESTDTQYF. The CDR3 nucleotides are TGTGCCAGCAGCGTACGGGGGACTAGCGGGCCCGAATCCACAGATACGCAGTATTTT. This chain uses TRBV9 with TRBJ2-3, with 12 bases that match TRBD2. Per germline, CDR1 SGDLS and CDR2 YYNGEE. The CDR3 has 19 residues. V shed 1 base and J 2 bases; nucleotides not matched to a gene: 11.

A single count supports this clone. The chain couples TRBV14 to TRBJ1-4, with D uncertain. The CDR3 is 15 residues long. CDR1 and CDR2 from the germline V gene are SGHDN and FVKESK. The V gene lost 1 base and the J gene lost 7 bases, with 13 bases spanning the gap. CDR3 sequence: CASSQVVTRTEKLFF. DNA for the CDR3: TGTGCCAGCAGCCAAGTAGTTACCCGTACTGAAAAACTGTTTTTT.

The J gene is TRBJ1-3, the V gene TRBV30; TRBD1 aligns across 8 bases. CDR1 is GTSNPN and CDR2 is SVGIG in the germline V gene (reference sequence). CDR3 size: 14 residues. The J segment lost 0 bases and the V segment lost 5 bases, leaving 3 bases of the junction unmatched. The CDR3 spells CAWDRGLSGNTIYF. The CDR3 bases are TGTGCCTGGGACAGGGGCCTCTCTGGAAACACCATATATTTT.

The chain links TRBV4-1 to TRBJ2-1, with 7 positions matching TRBD2. V trimming: 0 bases; J trimming: 8 bases; junction bases outside the gene matches: 10. This CDR3 spans 16 amino acids. CDR1 is MGHRA, CDR2 YSYEKL, per germline. CDR3 in amino acids: CASSQDSAAGAYEQFF. The CDR3, as DNA: TGCGCCAGCAGCCAAGATTCGGCGGCGGGAGCATATGAGCAGTTCTTC.

This chain connects TRBV6-6 to TRBJ2-5, with D unresolved. The CDR3 loop spans 14 amino acids. The V end was cut by 5 bases, the J end by 1 base, with 11 bases between. Per germline, CDR1 MNHNY and CDR2 SVGAGI (reference sequence). DNA of the CDR3: TGTGCCAGCAGTCCCGACTCTTTCCAAGAGACCCAGTACTTC. It translates to CASSPDSFQETQYF.

The V call is TRBV18, the J call TRBJ1-2; a possible D gene is TRBD1 (6 bases). The CDR3 is made up of 16 amino acids. CDR1 is KGHSH, CDR2 LQKENI, per germline. The V gene lost 3 bases and the J gene lost 4 bases, with 18 bases spanning the gap. The CDR3 DNA sequence: TGTGCCAGCTCACCCCCCTCAACTAAAGGGGGCTATGGCTACACCTTC. It yields the protein CASSPPSTKGGYGYTF.

This sequence joins TRBV19 and TRBJ2-5; 8 bases map to TRBD2. CDR1 is LNHDA, CDR2 SQIVND, per germline (reference sequence). This CDR3 has 14 amino acids. J gave up 2 bases and V 5 bases, and 4 bases lay outside the gene matches. CDR3 protein: CASSRGGDQETQYF. The CDR3 region has the DNA TGTGCCAGTAGTCGGGGGGGGGATCAAGAGACCCAGTACTTC.

This chain connects TRBV6-5 to TRBJ2-5; TRBD1 matches at 9 bases. Trimming cost V 6 bases and J 4 bases; bases outside gene matches: 6. Germline CDR1 and CDR2: MNHEY and SVGAGI. The CDR3 runs to 14 residues. CDR3 coding DNA: TGTGCCAGCAGAGACAGGGGGTTGGGAGAGACCCAGTACTTC. Its protein is CASRDRGLGETQYF.

The chain joins TRBV6-1 to TRBJ1-2; D may be TRBD1 (6 bases). The CDR3 sequence is 18 residues long. Germline V gene sequence: CDR1 MNHNS, CDR2 SASEGT. Trimming pared 1 base from V and 5 bases from J, leaving 23 bases between. The CDR3 bases are TGTGCCAGCAGTGAAGAAGGGGAGGGACCTTGGGGGGCTTATGGCTACACCTTC. Translated: CASSEEGEGPWGAYGYTF.

This rearrangement joins TRBV5-1 to TRBJ2-7, with TRBD1 matching 7 bases. Germline CDR1 and CDR2: SGHRS and YFSETQ. The V segment lost 3 bases and the J segment 2 bases; nucleotides outside the gene matches: 2. This CDR3 is built from 13 residues. CDR3 DNA sequence: TGCGCCAGCAGCTCCGGGACAGCCTACGAGCAGTACTTC. Its protein is CASSSGTAYEQYF.

This clone is a singleton in its sample. The chain employs TRBV18 and TRBJ2-7; TRBD1 matches 8 bases. The trim removed 0 bases at V and 5 bases at J, leaving 6 bases unmatched. CDR3 length: 15 amino acids. Germline-derived CDR1 and CDR2 are KGHSH and LQKENI. The CDR3 sequence: CASSPPRTGFDEQYF. The CDR3, as DNA: TGTGCCAGCTCACCACCGAGGACAGGGTTCGACGAGCAGTACTTC.

This clone was found once. CDR3 protein: CASSYSEAQPQHF. The CDR3 bases are TGTGCCAGCAGTTACTCGGAGGCTCAGCCCCAGCATTTT. J is TRBJ1-5 and V is TRBV6-5; D is undetermined. Trimming shortened V by 0 bases and J by 6 bases, and 6 bases separated the two germline ends. CDR3 length: 13 amino acids. From germline, CDR1 is MNHEY and CDR2 SVGAGI.

CDR3 DNA sequence: TGTGCCTGGGGCAGACTGAGCACAGATACGCAGTATTTT. Translating it yields CAWGRLSTDTQYF. The chain combines TRBV30 with TRBJ2-3; D not resolved. The CDR3 has 13 amino acids. The germline CDR1 and CDR2 sequences are GTSNPN and SVGIG (reference sequence). V lost 5 bases and J lost 0, with 9 bases in between.

This chain uses TRBV11-3 with TRBJ2-5; unclear D gene. V was trimmed by 2 bases and J by 1 base, leaving 5 bases between them. The CDR3 loop spans 13 amino acids. The germline CDR1 and CDR2 sequences are SGHNT and YENEEA. The CDR3 spells CASSLKSQETQYF. The CDR3 region has the DNA TGTGCCAGCAGCTTAAAGAGCCAAGAGACCCAGTACTTC.

The chain uses TRBV27 and TRBJ1-6, with TRBD1 matching over 11 bases. Germline CDR1 MNHEY, CDR2 SMNVEV (reference sequence). Trimming cost V 2 bases and J 9 bases; bases outside gene matches: 0. This CDR3 spans 14 amino acids. The CDR3 bases are TGTGCCAGCAGTTTAGGGACAGGGGGTTCACCCCTCCACTTT. Its translation: CASSLGTGGSPLHF.

This chain connects TRBV24-1 to TRBJ2-1; tentative D call: TRBD2 (6 bases). The CDR3 consists of 16 residues. The germline V gene encodes CDR1 KGHDR and CDR2 SFDVKD. V was pared by 9 bases and J by 0 bases, with 17 bases between. This chain's CDR3 is CATGLSGGSSYNEQFF. The CDR3 region has the DNA TGTGCCACCGGGCTTTCAGGAGGGAGCTCCTACAATGAGCAGTTCTTC.

V gene TRBV7-3 combines with J gene TRBJ1-2; TRBD1 is a possible D gene (5 bases). Germline V gene lookup returns CDR1 SGHTA and CDR2 FQGTGA. V was shortened by 2 bases and J by 5 bases, with 12 bases between the two germline ends. The CDR3 consists of 14 residues. The CDR3 sequence is CASSLQGGGYGYTF. DNA of the CDR3: TGTGCCAGCAGCTTACAGGGTGGAGGGTATGGCTACACCTTC.

The chain is built from TRBV6-5 and TRBJ2-5; no definite D call. The CDR3 totals 15 residues. Trimming left V 0 bases short and J 3 bases short, with 11 bases between. Per the germline V gene, CDR1 is MNHEY and CDR2 is SVGAGI. CDR3 sequence (DNA): TGTGCCAGCAGTTACTCAGCAGGTGTAGAAGAGACCCAGTACTTC. It specifies CASSYSAGVEETQYF.

This chain joins TRBV10-3 and TRBJ2-7; TRBD1 matches at 9 bases. Germline trimming cut 8 bases from V and 2 bases from J; bases unmatched to any gene: 4. The length of the CDR3 is 13 residues. Germline-derived CDR1 and CDR2 are ENHRY and SYGVKD. DNA for the CDR3: TGTGCCATCGCGGGACAGGGTCCCTACGAGCAGTACTTC. Amino acid sequence: CAIAGQGPYEQYF.